These T cell receptor beta chains were read from a single sample in a study of cytomegalovirus exposure and HLA in healthy donors. The table came from immunoSEQ multiplex PCR; TCRdb's copy has only in-frame clones and leaves some out. Counted here are some 160,000 clones, approximately 90% occurring once; the ten biggest clones make up just under 3%. Specimen: PBMCs. These receptor sequences come from a man between 18 and 29 years old in good health and CMV-seronegative. Each CDR3 is given with its conserved first and last residue. A D gene is named only where the DNA matches it firmly. Some rows mark clone size as missing; the rest say once, few, many or name a class of expanded clone.

>-|TRBV10-3|TRBJ1-1|-
CAITQGQKNTEAFF
TGTGCCATCACCCAAGGACAGAAGAACACTGAAGCTTTCTTT
>TRBD1|TRBV6-5|TRBJ2-7|-
CASRATGTYEQYF
TGTGCCAGCAGGGCGACAGGGACCTACGAGCAGTACTTC
>TRBD1|TRBV19|TRBJ2-1|-
CASQGTGRAYNEQFF
TGTGCCAGCCAAGGGACAGGTCGAGCCTACAATGAGCAGTTCTTC
>TRBD1|TRBV27|TRBJ1-2|-
CASSSRILGQEKYGYTF
TGTGCCAGCAGTTCCAGAATCCTCGGACAGGAGAAATATGGCTACACCTTC
>-|TRBV27|TRBJ1-1|once
CASSSQRRVPFNTEAFF
TGTGCCAGCAGTTCTCAAAGGAGGGTTCCCTTTAACACTGAAGCTTTCTTT
>TRBD1|TRBV2|TRBJ2-5|-
CASSDIGTVQETQYF
TGTGCCAGCAGTGACATCGGGACAGTACAAGAGACCCAGTACTTC
>TRBD1|TRBV11-3|TRBJ2-1|-
CASSSGRGREQFF
TGTGCCAGCAGCTCGGGAAGGGGGCGTGAGCAGTTCTTC
>TRBD1|TRBV6-1|TRBJ1-4|-
CASRDRGGEKLFF
TGTGCCAGCAGGGACAGGGGGGGTGAAAAACTGTTTTTT
>TRBD1|TRBV5-1|TRBJ2-5|-
CASSLGSTGGVETQYF
TGCGCCAGCAGCTTGGGTTCGACAGGGGGCGTGGAGACCCAGTACTTC
>-|TRBV7-9|TRBJ2-5|-
CASSTYGSGEETQYF
TGTGCCAGCAGTACTTATGGGTCAGGGGAAGAGACCCAGTACTTC
>-|TRBV18|TRBJ1-2|-
CASSPTPEGGGYYGYTF
TGTGCCAGCTCACCCACCCCGGAGGGAGGGGGTTACTATGGCTACACCTTC
>-|TRBV4-3|TRBJ2-7|-
CASSQDVRALHEQYF
TGCGCCAGCAGCCAAGATGTCAGGGCCCTCCACGAGCAGTACTTC
>TRBD2|TRBV4-2|TRBJ2-5|-
CASSSSETSAQETQYF
TGTGCCAGCAGTTCCTCCGAGACTAGCGCCCAAGAGACCCAGTACTTC
>TRBD2|TRBV18|TRBJ2-1|-
CASSLGLAGGPSSYNEQFF
TGTGCCAGCTCACTGGGACTAGCGGGGGGCCCTAGCTCCTACAATGAGCAGTTCTTC
>TRBD2|TRBV13|TRBJ2-1|-
CASSSSGGAVSYNEQFF
TGTGCCAGCAGCTCTAGCGGGGGGGCCGTCTCCTACAATGAGCAGTTCTTC
>TRBD1|TRBV5-1|TRBJ2-7|-
CASSLQPAGTGPYEQYF
TGCGCCAGCAGCCTCCAGCCCGCCGGGACAGGGCCCTACGAGCAGTACTTC
>TRBD1|TRBV6-5|TRBJ2-1|-
CASSYHGQGAPEQFF
TGTGCCAGCAGTTACCACGGACAGGGGGCTCCTGAGCAGTTCTTC
>-|TRBV5-1|TRBJ1-1|-
CASSPWTTNTEAFF
TGCGCCAGCAGCCCCTGGACAACGAACACTGAAGCTTTCTTT
>-|TRBV10-3|TRBJ1-2|-
CASGKGPTNYGYTF
TGTGCCTCGGGTAAGGGGCCGACTAACTATGGCTACACCTTC
>-|TRBV6-5|TRBJ1-3|-
CASSYSGRGSGNTIYF
TGTGCCAGCAGTTACTCGGGCAGGGGCTCTGGAAACACCATATATTTT
>TRBD1|TRBV7-9|TRBJ2-2|once
CASSLRRGRTGELFF
TGTGCCAGCAGCTTACGAAGGGGGCGCACCGGGGAGCTGTTTTTT
>-|TRBV29-1|TRBJ2-7|once
CSVESGSYEQYF
TGCAGCGTTGAATCGGGATCCTACGAGCAGTACTTC
>TRBD2|TRBV27|TRBJ2-5|-
CASSLSASGGRETQYF
TGTGCCAGCAGTTTAAGTGCTAGCGGGGGACGGGAGACCCAGTACTTC
>-|TRBV5-1|TRBJ1-1|-
CASSLARTANTEAFF
TGCGCCAGCAGCTTGGCCAGGACAGCGAACACTGAAGCTTTCTTT
>-|TRBV4-2|TRBJ1-2|once
CANSQDRGWGLYGYTF
TGTGCCAACAGCCAAGATAGGGGGTGGGGTCTCTATGGCTACACCTTC
>-|TRBV27|TRBJ2-7|-
CASSYGGTEQYF
TGTGCCAGCAGTTACGGAGGGACCGAGCAGTACTTC
>-|TRBV7-2|TRBJ2-3|-
CASSLEVLGGGTDTQYF
TGTGCCAGCAGCTTAGAGGTTTTAGGGGGAGGCACAGATACGCAGTATTTT
>TRBD1|TRBV6-1|TRBJ2-3|-
CASSETGFTDTQYF
TGTGCCAGCAGTGAGACAGGGTTCACAGATACGCAGTATTTT
>TRBD2|TRBV11-1|TRBJ2-3|-
CASSFSVAGGTDTQYF
TGTGCCAGCAGCTTTAGTGTAGCGGGAGGAACAGATACGCAGTATTTT
>TRBD2|TRBV2|TRBJ2-4|-
CASSDFGGGSIQYF
TGTGCCAGCAGTGATTTTGGGGGAGGGTCTATTCAGTACTTC
>TRBD2|TRBV29-1|TRBJ2-1|-
CSGLAGGYEQFF
TGCAGTGGACTAGCGGGAGGATATGAGCAGTTCTTC
>TRBD1|TRBV5-4|TRBJ1-3|-
CASSSGTAGNTIYF
TGTGCCAGCAGCTCGGGGACAGCTGGAAACACCATATATTTT
>TRBD2|TRBV4-2|TRBJ2-3|-
CASSQGERAGEGDTQYF
TGTGCCAGCAGCCAAGGGGAGAGAGCGGGAGAGGGGGATACGCAGTATTTT
>TRBD1|TRBV7-2|TRBJ2-3|-
CASSFRDRVVPDTQYF
TGTGCCAGCAGCTTTCGGGACAGGGTGGTTCCAGATACGCAGTATTTT
>-|TRBV6-5|TRBJ1-3|-
CASSYLGPGGNTIYF
TGTGCCAGCAGTTACCTCGGTCCGGGAGGAAACACCATATATTTT
>TRBD1|TRBV28|TRBJ2-5|-
CETHAGTGIFGETQYF
TGTGAAACACATGCCGGGACAGGGATTTTCGGGGAGACCCAGTACTTC
>-|TRBV11-2|TRBJ2-2|-
CASSDRDGTSTGELFF
TGTGCCAGCAGTGACCGGGATGGCACATCCACCGGGGAGCTGTTTTTT
>TRBD2|TRBV19|TRBJ2-3|-
CASSINAGVTDTQYF
TGTGCCAGTAGTATAAATGCGGGAGTCACAGATACGCAGTATTTT
>-|TRBV21-1|TRBJ2-2|-
CASSIRTGGRELFF
TGTGCCAGCAGCATACGGACAGGGGGCCGGGAGCTGTTTTTT
>-|TRBV27|TRBJ1-1|-
CASSFFSMNTEAFF
TGTGCCAGCAGTTTTTTTTCCATGAACACTGAAGCTTTCTTT
>-|TRBV27|TRBJ1-5|-
CASSFRSGNQPQHF
TGTGCCAGCAGTTTTAGGTCAGGGAATCAGCCCCAGCATTTT
>-|TRBV5-6|TRBJ1-2|-
CASSFEAPDYTF
TGTGCCAGCAGCTTTGAGGCCCCTGACTACACCTTC
>-|TRBV28|TRBJ1-5|-
CASKAPGYSNQPQHF
TGTGCCAGCAAAGCACCGGGGTATAGCAATCAGCCCCAGCATTTT